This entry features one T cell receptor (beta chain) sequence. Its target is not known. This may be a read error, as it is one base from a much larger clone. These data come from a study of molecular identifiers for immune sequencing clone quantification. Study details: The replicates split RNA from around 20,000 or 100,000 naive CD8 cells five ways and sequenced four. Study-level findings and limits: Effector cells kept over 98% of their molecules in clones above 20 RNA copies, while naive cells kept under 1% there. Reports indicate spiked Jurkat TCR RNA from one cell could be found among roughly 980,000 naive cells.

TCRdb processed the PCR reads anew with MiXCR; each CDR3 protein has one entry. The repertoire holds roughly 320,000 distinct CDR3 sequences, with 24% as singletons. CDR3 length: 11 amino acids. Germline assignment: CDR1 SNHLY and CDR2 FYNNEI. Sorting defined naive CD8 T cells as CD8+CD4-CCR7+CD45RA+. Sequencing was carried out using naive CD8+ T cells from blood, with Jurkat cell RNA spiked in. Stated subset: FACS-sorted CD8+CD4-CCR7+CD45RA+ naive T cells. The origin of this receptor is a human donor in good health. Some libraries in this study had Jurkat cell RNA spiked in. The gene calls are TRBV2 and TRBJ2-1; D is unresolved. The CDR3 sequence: CDSSGRNEQFF. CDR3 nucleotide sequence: TGTGACAGCAGTGGTCGTAATGAGCAGTTCTTC.